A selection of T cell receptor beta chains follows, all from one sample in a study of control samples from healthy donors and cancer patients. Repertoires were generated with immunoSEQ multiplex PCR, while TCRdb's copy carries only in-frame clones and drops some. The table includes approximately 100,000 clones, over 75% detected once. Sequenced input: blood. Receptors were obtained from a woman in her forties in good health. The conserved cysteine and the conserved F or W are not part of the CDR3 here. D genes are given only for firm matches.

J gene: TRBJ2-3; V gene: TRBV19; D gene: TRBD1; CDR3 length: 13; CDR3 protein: ASSPGQAFGDTQY
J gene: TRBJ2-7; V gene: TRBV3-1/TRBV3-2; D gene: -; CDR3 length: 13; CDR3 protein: ASSQDRGISYEQY
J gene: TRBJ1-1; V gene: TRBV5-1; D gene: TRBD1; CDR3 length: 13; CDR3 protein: ASNFAGGRNTEAF
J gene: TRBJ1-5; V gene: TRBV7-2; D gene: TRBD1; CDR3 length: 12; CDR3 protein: ASSPQGVGQPQH
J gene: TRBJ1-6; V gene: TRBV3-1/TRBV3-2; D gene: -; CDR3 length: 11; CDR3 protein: ASSQVRNSPLH
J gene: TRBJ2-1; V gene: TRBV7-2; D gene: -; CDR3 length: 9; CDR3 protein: ASSAAEEQF
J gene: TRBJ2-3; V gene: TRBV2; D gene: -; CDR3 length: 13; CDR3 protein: ASSVKGYSTDTQY
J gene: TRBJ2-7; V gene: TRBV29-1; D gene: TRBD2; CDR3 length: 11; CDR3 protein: SVEDWTGGEQY
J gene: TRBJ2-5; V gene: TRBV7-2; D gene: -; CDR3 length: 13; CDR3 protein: ASSLSWLAGETQY
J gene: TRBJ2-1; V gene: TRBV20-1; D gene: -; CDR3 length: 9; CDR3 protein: SAQGGPEQF
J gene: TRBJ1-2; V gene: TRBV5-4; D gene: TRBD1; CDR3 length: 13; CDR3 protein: ASSWDRGKVNGYT
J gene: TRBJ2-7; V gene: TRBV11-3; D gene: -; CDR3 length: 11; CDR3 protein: ASSLASPGEQY
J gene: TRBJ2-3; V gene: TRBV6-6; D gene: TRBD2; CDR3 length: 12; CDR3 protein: ASTPGGARYTQY
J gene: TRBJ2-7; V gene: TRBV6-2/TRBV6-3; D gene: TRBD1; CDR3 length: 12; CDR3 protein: ASSVDRVGGEQY
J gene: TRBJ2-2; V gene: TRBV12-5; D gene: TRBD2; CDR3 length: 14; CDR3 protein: ASGFGGGAHTGELF
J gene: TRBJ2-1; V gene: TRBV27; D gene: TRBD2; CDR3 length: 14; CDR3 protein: ASSSRGTSGVPEQF
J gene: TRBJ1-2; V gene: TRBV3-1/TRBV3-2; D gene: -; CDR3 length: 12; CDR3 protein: ASSQYSAQNGYT
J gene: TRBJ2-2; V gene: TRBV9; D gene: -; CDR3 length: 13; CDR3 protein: ASSVEGLFTGELF
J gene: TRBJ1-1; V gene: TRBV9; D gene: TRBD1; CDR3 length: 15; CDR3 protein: ASSSRTGSLPNTEAF
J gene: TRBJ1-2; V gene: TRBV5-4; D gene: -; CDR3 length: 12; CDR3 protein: ASSLGGAVYGYT
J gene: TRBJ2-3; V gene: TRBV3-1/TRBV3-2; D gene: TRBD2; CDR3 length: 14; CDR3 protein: ASSQNSGGSTDTQY
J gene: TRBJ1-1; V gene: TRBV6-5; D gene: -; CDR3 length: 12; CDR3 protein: ASGATRVNTEAF
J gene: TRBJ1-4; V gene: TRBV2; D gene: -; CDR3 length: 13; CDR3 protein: ASSVEGGESEKLF
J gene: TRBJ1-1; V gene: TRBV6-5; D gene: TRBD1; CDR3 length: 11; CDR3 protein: ASRDRVKPEAF
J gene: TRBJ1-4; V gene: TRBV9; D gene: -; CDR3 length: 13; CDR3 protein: ASSVGHGTNEKLF
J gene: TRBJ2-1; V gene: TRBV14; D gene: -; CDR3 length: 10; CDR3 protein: ASSQESPGPI
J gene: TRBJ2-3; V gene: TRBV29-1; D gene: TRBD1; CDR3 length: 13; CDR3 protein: SVEDTGDNTDTQY
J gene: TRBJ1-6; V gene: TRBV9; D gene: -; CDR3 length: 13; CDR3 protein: ASSVDGARNSPLH
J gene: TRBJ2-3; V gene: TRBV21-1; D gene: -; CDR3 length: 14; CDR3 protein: ASRGARDSRTDTQY
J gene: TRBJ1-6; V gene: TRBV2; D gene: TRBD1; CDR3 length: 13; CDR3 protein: ASSDSTGGNSPLH
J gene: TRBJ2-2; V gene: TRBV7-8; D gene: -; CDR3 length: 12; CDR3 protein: ASSLAGPPGELF
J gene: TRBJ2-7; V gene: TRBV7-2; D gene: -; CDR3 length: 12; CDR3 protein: ASSLAWQEDEQY
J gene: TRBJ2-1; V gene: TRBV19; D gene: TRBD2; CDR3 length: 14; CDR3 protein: ASSMSSGALPNEQF
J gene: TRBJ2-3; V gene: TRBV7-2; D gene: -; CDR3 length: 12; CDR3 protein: ASRARGGIDTQY
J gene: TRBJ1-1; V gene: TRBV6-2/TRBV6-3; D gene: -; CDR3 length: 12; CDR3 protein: ASSSEAVNTEAF
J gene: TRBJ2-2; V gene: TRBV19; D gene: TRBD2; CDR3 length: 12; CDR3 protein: ASIGGGPTGELF
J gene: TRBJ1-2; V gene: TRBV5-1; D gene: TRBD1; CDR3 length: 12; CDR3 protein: ASSDRDSTYGYT
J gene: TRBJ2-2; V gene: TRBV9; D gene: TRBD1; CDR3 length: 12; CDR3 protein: ASSKADRVGELF
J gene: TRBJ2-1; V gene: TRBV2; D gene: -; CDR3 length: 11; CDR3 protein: ASILLVGNEQF
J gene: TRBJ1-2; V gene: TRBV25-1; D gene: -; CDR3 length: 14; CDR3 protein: ASSESRGRNNYGYT
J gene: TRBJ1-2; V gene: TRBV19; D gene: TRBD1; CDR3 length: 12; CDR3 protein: ASSTRGQLYGYT
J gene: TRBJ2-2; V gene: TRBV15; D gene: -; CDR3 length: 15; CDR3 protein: ATSRDLSQGNTGELF
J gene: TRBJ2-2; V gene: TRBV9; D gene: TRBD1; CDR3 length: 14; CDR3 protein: ASSLRDRGPTGELF
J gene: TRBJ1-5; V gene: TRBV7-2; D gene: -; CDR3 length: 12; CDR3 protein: ASSFTHSGQPQH
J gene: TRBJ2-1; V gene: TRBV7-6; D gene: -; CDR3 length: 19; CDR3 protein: ASSLGGPWGRKASSYNEQF
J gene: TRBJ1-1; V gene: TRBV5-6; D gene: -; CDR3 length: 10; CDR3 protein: ASSSQGTEAF
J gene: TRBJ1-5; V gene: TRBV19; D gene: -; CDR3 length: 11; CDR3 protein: ASSMDRQEPQH
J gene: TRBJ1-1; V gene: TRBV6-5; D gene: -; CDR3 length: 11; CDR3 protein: ASSYSRNTEAF
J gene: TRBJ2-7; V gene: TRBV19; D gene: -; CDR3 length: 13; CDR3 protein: ASSIVNGVRNEQY
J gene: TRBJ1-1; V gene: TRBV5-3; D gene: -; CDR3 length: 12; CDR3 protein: ARSLSRPNTEAF
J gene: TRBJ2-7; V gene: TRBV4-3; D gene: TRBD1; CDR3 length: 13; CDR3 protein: ASSPEWDRSYEQY
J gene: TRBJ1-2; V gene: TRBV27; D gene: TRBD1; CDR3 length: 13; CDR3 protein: ASSITRDRDYGYT
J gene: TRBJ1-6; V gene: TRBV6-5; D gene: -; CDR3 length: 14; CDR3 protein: ASSYSRGGQSSPLH
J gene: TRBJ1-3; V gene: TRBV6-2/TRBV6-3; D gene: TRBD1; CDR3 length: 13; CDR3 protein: ASSYLGQGENTIY
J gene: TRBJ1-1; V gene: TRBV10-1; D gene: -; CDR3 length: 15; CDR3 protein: ASSESTRFGRNTEAF
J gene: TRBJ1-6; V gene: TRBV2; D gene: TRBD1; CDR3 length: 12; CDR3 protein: ASSVPGQGLTLH
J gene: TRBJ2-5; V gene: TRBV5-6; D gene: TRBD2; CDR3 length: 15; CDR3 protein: ASSLAVAGLARETQY
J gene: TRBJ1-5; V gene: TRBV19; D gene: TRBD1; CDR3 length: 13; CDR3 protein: ASSIGQVSNQPQH